Listed below are T cell receptor beta chains from one sample, sequenced in a study of blood T cell repertoires in COVID-19. Repertoires were generated with immunoSEQ multiplex PCR, while TCRdb's copy carries only in-frame clones and drops some. Of under 300,000 clones listed, around 91% are singletons. Input material: peripheral blood. These receptor sequences come from a woman in her sixties or seventies with COVID-19, enrolled during active disease. The CDR3 runs from the conserved cysteine through the conserved F or W. Each record gives: CDR3 DNA, CDR3 protein, V gene, J gene, D gene, clone size. The D gene is left open where the match is weak. Expanded clones are given a class, and other clones once, few, many or no size at all.

DNA: TGTGCCAGCAGCTTAGTCCTTGGGACTAGCGGGGAAGAGACCCAGTACTTC; CDR3: CASSLVLGTSGEETQYF; V: TRBV7-9; J: TRBJ2-5; D: TRBD2; size: few
DNA: TGTGCCAGCAGCTTGGTAGGGCTAGCTCCCGGGGAGCTGTTTTTT; CDR3: CASSLVGLAPGELFF; V: TRBV5-4; J: TRBJ2-2; D: NA; size: NA
DNA: TGCGCCAGCAGCTTGTATGGCGACAGGGGAGCCACCGGGGAGCTGTTTTTT; CDR3: CASSLYGDRGATGELFF; V: TRBV5-1; J: TRBJ2-2; D: TRBD1; size: NA
DNA: TGTGCCAGCAGCCAAGCGGTTAGCAATCAGCCCCAGCATTTT; CDR3: CASSQAVSNQPQHF; V: TRBV3-1/TRBV3-2; J: TRBJ1-5; D: NA; size: NA
DNA: TGTGCCATCAGTGAGTCGGCTAGCGGGGCAGAGACCCAGTACTTC; CDR3: CAISESASGAETQYF; V: TRBV10-3; J: TRBJ2-5; D: TRBD2; size: once
DNA: TGTGCCAGCAGCAGCAGACTAGCCGGGGAGACCCAGTACTTC; CDR3: CASSSRLAGETQYF; V: TRBV11-2; J: TRBJ2-5; D: TRBD2; size: NA
DNA: TGCGCCAGCAGCTTGCTCGGACAGGGGGCAGTTGGCTACACCTTC; CDR3: CASSLLGQGAVGYTF; V: TRBV5-1; J: TRBJ1-2; D: TRBD1; size: NA
DNA: TGTGCCAGCAGTTACGATCGGGAGCTCTACGAGCAGTACTTC; CDR3: CASSYDRELYEQYF; V: TRBV6-6; J: TRBJ2-7; D: NA; size: once
DNA: TGCGCCAGCAGTATACGACAGGTCTCCTACGAGCAGTACTTC; CDR3: CASSIRQVSYEQYF; V: TRBV10-2; J: TRBJ2-7; D: NA; size: once
DNA: TGTGCCAGCAGCTCATGGACAGGGGAGTATGGCTACACCTTC; CDR3: CASSSWTGEYGYTF; V: TRBV11-2; J: TRBJ1-2; D: TRBD1; size: NA
DNA: TGCGCCAGCAGCTTAGAGGTGACGCCCGGGGAGCTGTTTTTT; CDR3: CASSLEVTPGELFF; V: TRBV5-1; J: TRBJ2-2; D: NA; size: NA
DNA: TGTGCCAGCAGCGTGACAGCGAACACTGAAGCTTTCTTT; CDR3: CASSVTANTEAFF; V: TRBV9; J: TRBJ1-1; D: NA; size: few
DNA: TGTGCCAGCAGCCGCTCTAACGGGCCTGACAGGGCCAATGGCTACACCTTC; CDR3: CASSRSNGPDRANGYTF; V: TRBV7-6; J: TRBJ1-2; D: TRBD1; size: NA
DNA: TGTGCCAGCAAAGCCCTCGTGACAGATCAGCCCCAGCATTTT; CDR3: CASKALVTDQPQHF; V: TRBV6-5; J: TRBJ1-5; D: NA; size: NA
DNA: TGTGCCAGCAGCTTGGGGGGACAGGGGAGAGGCTACACCTTC; CDR3: CASSLGGQGRGYTF; V: TRBV5-8; J: TRBJ1-2; D: TRBD1; size: once
DNA: TGTGCCAGCAGCCTTCGCGCCAGGACAGGGGGCTCCATAAACTACGAGCAGTACTTC; CDR3: CASSLRARTGGSINYEQYF; V: TRBV11-2; J: TRBJ2-7; D: TRBD1; size: NA
DNA: TGTGCCATCAGTGAGTTGGGACAGGGTGGGGTGGGCACTGAAGCTTTCTTT; CDR3: CAISELGQGGVGTEAFF; V: TRBV10-3; J: TRBJ1-1; D: TRBD1; size: NA
DNA: TGTGCCAGCAGCGAGACAGGGGGCAGGTACTATGGCTACACCTTC; CDR3: CASSETGGRYYGYTF; V: TRBV7-9; J: TRBJ1-2; D: TRBD1; size: NA
DNA: TGTGCCAGCAGTTACTTGTCGGGTACTAGATACAATGAGCAGTTCTTC; CDR3: CASSYLSGTRYNEQFF; V: TRBV6-5; J: TRBJ2-1; D: NA; size: NA
DNA: TGTGCCAGCAGCCTCGCCGGGACAGGGGATCCAGATACGCAGTATTTT; CDR3: CASSLAGTGDPDTQYF; V: TRBV11-2; J: TRBJ2-3; D: TRBD1; size: NA
DNA: TGTGCCAGCTCACCACCGATGGGCCAGGGGCACACTGAAGCTTTCTTT; CDR3: CASSPPMGQGHTEAFF; V: TRBV18; J: TRBJ1-1; D: NA; size: once
DNA: TGCAGCGCCACGGGACAGGCTAATGAAAAACTGTTTTTT; CDR3: CSATGQANEKLFF; V: TRBV29-1; J: TRBJ1-4; D: TRBD1; size: NA
DNA: TGTGCCTGGAGCCGGACAGGTTCTTATGGCTACACCTTC; CDR3: CAWSRTGSYGYTF; V: TRBV30; J: TRBJ1-2; D: TRBD1; size: NA
DNA: TGTGCTAGCAGCTTAGATCCGTCCGGGGATGAGCAGTTCTTC; CDR3: CASSLDPSGDEQFF; V: TRBV7-7; J: TRBJ2-1; D: NA; size: few
DNA: TGTGCCAGCAGCTTCGGGTATTCCCAAGAGACCCAGTACTTC; CDR3: CASSFGYSQETQYF; V: TRBV7-9; J: TRBJ2-5; D: NA; size: once
DNA: TGCGCCAGCAGCCAAGAAGCCACCTCGGGAGGTAATGAAAAACTGTTTTTT; CDR3: CASSQEATSGGNEKLFF; V: TRBV4-3; J: TRBJ1-4; D: NA; size: NA
DNA: TGCGCCAGCAGCTGGGGGGGAGGCACTGAAGCTTTCTTT; CDR3: CASSWGGGTEAFF; V: TRBV5-1; J: TRBJ1-1; D: NA; size: once
DNA: TGTGCCAGCAGCCAAGAGGCCGGGTCACCCCTCCACTTT; CDR3: CASSQEAGSPLHF; V: TRBV4-2; J: TRBJ1-6; D: NA; size: NA
DNA: TGTGCCACTTTCCCCGTGACAGGGAGCACAGATACGCAGTATTTT; CDR3: CATFPVTGSTDTQYF; V: TRBV7-2; J: TRBJ2-3; D: TRBD1; size: NA
DNA: TGTGCCAGCAGCTTGGCCCCCGTGGGGACAGGGGCCTACGAGCAGTACTTC; CDR3: CASSLAPVGTGAYEQYF; V: TRBV5-4; J: TRBJ2-7; D: TRBD1; size: NA
DNA: TGCGCCAGCAGCTTGGCCCCTGAGTATGGCTACACCTTC; CDR3: CASSLAPEYGYTF; V: TRBV5-1; J: TRBJ1-2; D: NA; size: NA
DNA: TGTGCCAGCAGCCCTCTAGCGGGGGGGGCTGAGACCCAGTACTTC; CDR3: CASSPLAGGAETQYF; V: TRBV3-1/TRBV3-2; J: TRBJ2-5; D: TRBD2; size: NA
DNA: TGTGCCAGCAGCCCGCAGGGTTTGCGTGGAAACACCATATATTTT; CDR3: CASSPQGLRGNTIYF; V: TRBV13; J: TRBJ1-3; D: NA; size: once
DNA: TGTGCCAGCGTCAAACACCCGGGACAAGGCGGGGAGCTGTTTTTT; CDR3: CASVKHPGQGGELFF; V: TRBV7-2; J: TRBJ2-2; D: NA; size: NA
DNA: TGTGCCAGCAGCCCCGGGACAGGGGCACTCAATCAGCCCCAGCATTTT; CDR3: CASSPGTGALNQPQHF; V: TRBV9; J: TRBJ1-5; D: TRBD1; size: few
DNA: TGTGCCAGCAGACGCCGGACAGGGGTTACTGAAGCTTTCTTT; CDR3: CASRRRTGVTEAFF; V: TRBV27; J: TRBJ1-1; D: TRBD1; size: NA
DNA: TGTGCCAGTAGTATAGTGGGCAGACAAAGGGGCTACACCTTC; CDR3: CASSIVGRQRGYTF; V: TRBV19; J: TRBJ1-2; D: NA; size: NA
DNA: TGTGCCAGCAGTTTCGGTAGCGGGGGTACAGATACGCAGTATTTT; CDR3: CASSFGSGGTDTQYF; V: TRBV27; J: TRBJ2-3; D: TRBD2; size: NA
DNA: TGCAGCGTTTCGCCTAGTCCCGGGACAGTAAACTATGGCTACACCTTC; CDR3: CSVSPSPGTVNYGYTF; V: TRBV29-1; J: TRBJ1-2; D: TRBD1; size: NA
DNA: TGTGCCATCAGTCAATCGACGGGTAGTAGCGGCTACACCTTC; CDR3: CAISQSTGSSGYTF; V: TRBV10-3; J: TRBJ1-2; D: NA; size: NA
DNA: TGCGCCAGCAGCCAAGTTTTCAGGGGCTTGGCTTTCTTT; CDR3: CASSQVFRGLAFF; V: TRBV4-1; J: TRBJ1-1; D: NA; size: NA
DNA: TGTGCCAGCAGCCTCGGACAGGGGAGCGGGGTGAACACTGAAGCTTTCTTT; CDR3: CASSLGQGSGVNTEAFF; V: TRBV7-8; J: TRBJ1-1; D: TRBD1; size: NA
DNA: TGCGCCAGCAGCTTGAAACTAGCGGGGGGCGCGAACACCGGGGAGCTGTTTTTT; CDR3: CASSLKLAGGANTGELFF; V: TRBV5-1; J: TRBJ2-2; D: TRBD2; size: NA
DNA: TGTGCCAGCAGCCTTCACTTGAACACTGAAGCTTTCTTT; CDR3: CASSLHLNTEAFF; V: TRBV7-7; J: TRBJ1-1; D: NA; size: NA
DNA: TGTGCCAGTAGTATGGCGACATACGGCCTTAACTATGGCTACACCTTC; CDR3: CASSMATYGLNYGYTF; V: TRBV19; J: TRBJ1-2; D: NA; size: NA
DNA: TGTGCCAGCAGTGACCTAGGAGGCACTGAAGCTTTCTTT; CDR3: CASSDLGGTEAFF; V: TRBV6-6; J: TRBJ1-1; D: NA; size: NA
DNA: TGTGCCAGCCAGACAGGGCAGGGCACTGAAGCTTTCTTT; CDR3: CASQTGQGTEAFF; V: TRBV2; J: TRBJ1-1; D: TRBD1; size: NA
DNA: TGTGCCAGCACAACCGCACGGGGGACAGGGGGCTGGATAAATCAGCCCCAGCATTTT; CDR3: CASTTARGTGGWINQPQHF; V: TRBV7-3; J: TRBJ1-5; D: TRBD1; size: NA
DNA: TGTGCCAGTAGCCAAGGATGGGGGGGAGCTTTCTTT; CDR3: CASSQGWGGAFF; V: TRBV19; J: TRBJ1-1; D: NA; size: NA
DNA: TGTGCCAGCAGTTTATCTGGGCAGGGTGTGTACGAGCAGTACTTC; CDR3: CASSLSGQGVYEQYF; V: TRBV27; J: TRBJ2-7; D: NA; size: NA
DNA: TGTGCCATCAGGCCCATCCCCGGAGGGGCGAGCTATGGCTACACCTTC; CDR3: CAIRPIPGGASYGYTF; V: TRBV10-3; J: TRBJ1-2; D: NA; size: NA
DNA: TGTGCCAGAAGCTTGCAGCGGGAGGTGGCCCAGTACTTC; CDR3: CARSLQREVAQYF; V: TRBV5-3; J: TRBJ2-5; D: TRBD2; size: few
DNA: TGTGCCAGCTCACCTTTCCCCGTCGGCGCGGGGGGCTCTGGAAACACCATATATTTT; CDR3: CASSPFPVGAGGSGNTIYF; V: TRBV18; J: TRBJ1-3; D: NA; size: NA
DNA: TGTGCCAGCAGCTTGGGGCTAGCGGGGGGAATTCAGTACTTC; CDR3: CASSLGLAGGIQYF; V: TRBV5-6; J: TRBJ2-4; D: TRBD2; size: NA